Each of the 13 T cell receptor beta chains below was sequenced from the same sample in a study of blood T cell repertoires in COVID-19. Assay used: immunoSEQ multiplex PCR; TCRdb lists only in-frame clones, some missing. The table has 300,000 to 350,000 clones, approximately 89% seen once. The sequencing sample was made of peripheral blood. These TCRs come from a woman aged 60-75 years with COVID-19, enrolled during active disease.

V and J are TRBV6-5 and TRBJ1-2; 8 bases map to TRBD1. The CDR3 length is 14 residues. The V gene's germline CDR1 is MNHEY and CDR2 SVGAGI. Unmatched junction bases numbered 7, after V lost 2 bases and J lost 8 bases. CDR3 region: CASSYRTGLGGYTF. CDR3 nucleotides: TGTGCCAGCAGTTACAGGACAGGGCTTGGGGGCTACACCTTC.

V and J are TRBV5-1 and TRBJ2-7; 8 bases match TRBD1. The CDR3 is 15 residues long. Germline CDR1 is SGHRS and CDR2 is YFSETQ. With V trimmed by 4 bases and J by 7 bases, 13 bases remained unmatched. The CDR3 sequence is CASSLSGTGMGEQYF. The CDR3 bases are TGCGCCAGCAGCCTGTCGGGGACAGGAATGGGGGAGCAGTACTTC.

The chain combines TRBV6-5 with TRBJ2-7, with 12 bases lining up with TRBD1. This CDR3 contains 14 residues. From germline, CDR1 is MNHEY and CDR2 SVGAGI. V lost 6 bases, J lost 7 bases, and 7 bases stayed unmatched. The CDR3 protein is CASSRDRGLGEQYF. Here the CDR3 DNA reads TGTGCCAGCAGCCGGGACAGGGGGCTCGGGGAGCAGTACTTC.

This rearrangement joins TRBV18 to TRBJ1-3, with D unresolved. CDR1 and CDR2 from the germline V gene are KGHSH and LQKENI. This CDR3 region has 14 residues. V lost 0 bases to trimming and J lost 0 bases, with 3 bases between them. Here the CDR3 reads CASSPPNSGNTIYF. CDR3 sequence (DNA): TGTGCCAGCTCACCACCTAACTCTGGAAACACCATATATTTT.

The genes are TRBV2 and TRBJ2-1, with 7 bases lining up with TRBD1. Germline V gene lookup returns CDR1 SNHLY and CDR2 FYNNEI. With V trimmed by 7 bases and J by 12 bases, 6 bases remained unmatched. The CDR3 sequence is 11 residues long. This chain's CDR3 is CASNTGVAQFF. The CDR3 DNA reads TGTGCCAGCAACACAGGGGTGGCGCAGTTCTTC.

The chain joins TRBV6-5 to TRBJ2-1; weak D call: TRBD2 (5 bases). V was clipped by 4 bases and J by 3 bases, with 13 bases between them. CDR1 MNHEY and CDR2 SVGAGI come from the germline V gene. This CDR3 region has 15 residues. The CDR3 nucleotides read TGTGCCAGCAGTTTCAAGACTAAACACTACAATGAGCAGTTCTTC. It yields the protein CASSFKTKHYNEQFF.

The rearrangement uses TRBV6-5 and TRBJ1-5; D is possibly TRBD1 (5 bases). This CDR3 contains 13 residues. V dropped 6 bases and J dropped 6 bases, with 12 bases sitting between them. The germline V gene has CDR1 MNHEY and CDR2 SVGAGI. The CDR3 coding sequence is TGTGCCAGCAGCTTGGGGGGGACTCAGCCCCAGCATTTT. It is translated as CASSLGGTQPQHF.

The chain links TRBV29-1 to TRBJ1-5; 7 positions match TRBD1. With 4 bases clipped from V and 5 bases from J, the junction kept 5 bases outside the gene matches. The CDR3 is 13 residues long. Germline CDR1 and CDR2: SQVTM and ANQGSEA. CDR3 nucleotide sequence: TGCAGCGTTGGAGGGGGCAAGGATCAGCCCCAGCATTTT. Translation gives CSVGGGKDQPQHF.

The rearrangement uses TRBV7-7 and TRBJ2-2, with TRBD1 identical over 7 bases. Germline V gene sequence: CDR1 SSHAT, CDR2 FNYEAQ (reference sequence). The CDR3 length is 14 residues. With 3 bases clipped from V and 4 bases from J, the junction kept 2 bases outside the gene matches. CDR3 residues: CASSLTGSTGELFF. CDR3 in DNA: TGTGCCAGCAGCTTGACAGGGTCCACCGGGGAGCTGTTTTTT.

The V and J genes are TRBV27 and TRBJ1-2; D is ambiguous. The CDR3 length is 15 residues. Trimming left V 2 bases short and J 2 bases short, with 12 bases between. The germline V gene encodes CDR1 MNHEY and CDR2 SMNVEV (reference sequence). CDR3 bases: TGTGCCAGCAGTTTAACGGGGTCTACAAACTATGGCTACACCTTC. Residues: CASSLTGSTNYGYTF.

The chain combines TRBV6-6 with TRBJ2-3; 9 bases are shared with TRBD2. This CDR3 region has 14 residues. Germline CDR1 and CDR2: MNHNY and SVGAGI (reference sequence). CDR3 sequence reads: CVTGLAGLVDTQYF. In nucleotides, the CDR3 is TGTGTAACGGGGCTAGCGGGGTTAGTAGATACGCAGTATTTT.

This rearrangement joins TRBV2 to TRBJ1-1, with TRBD1 as a possible D gene (5 bases). Germline CDR1 and CDR2: SNHLY and FYNNEI. Trimming shortened V by 3 bases and J by 7 bases, and 15 bases separated the two germline ends. This CDR3 has 14 amino acids. CDR3 amino acids: CASSEVFWGSEAFF. Written as DNA, the CDR3 is TGTGCCAGCAGTGAGGTCTTTTGGGGCAGTGAAGCTTTCTTT.

This rearrangement joins TRBV29-1 to TRBJ1-1; the D is unclear. CDR3 length: 13 amino acids. Germline loops: CDR1 SQVTM, CDR2 ANQGSEA. V lost 5 bases, J lost 1 base, and 11 bases lay in between. The chain's CDR3 is CSVLGGRNTEAFF. The CDR3 DNA sequence: TGCAGCGTTCTCGGCGGCCGGAACACTGAAGCTTTCTTT.